The 32 T cell receptor beta chains presented below share a single source sample, sequenced in a study of T cell repertoires in breast cancer. Paired alpha-beta TCRs of CD8+ T cells were analyzed by expanded emulsion RT-PCR. Unpaired genes were suppressed by blocking oligonucleotides during a second nested PCR. TCRdb re-called the emulsion pairing reads through MiXCR, storing one row per CDR3 protein. The sample lists some 37,000 distinct CDR3 sequences, 45% occurring once. Source material: CD8+ T cells. The source is a pool of human donors with breast cancer or a healthy control (not recorded which).

The chain is built from TRBV4-2 and TRBJ2-7; 14 bases align to TRBD2. The ends lost 4 bases at V and 4 bases at J; junction bases unmatched: 6. In germline, CDR1 is LGHNA, CDR2 YNFKEQ. The CDR3 totals 16 residues. CDR3 bases: TGTGCCAGCAGCCCCGGACTAGCGGGAGGACGGTACGAGCAGTACTTC. Translated: CASSPGLAGGRYEQYF.

This clonotype was recorded once. No conserved phenylalanine or tryptophan is present at the end of the CDR3, so a read error is the likely explanation. The chain is built from TRBV7-2 and TRBJ2-6, with D perhaps TRBD2 (5 bases). Germline lookup yields CDR1 SGHTA and CDR2 FQGNSA. This CDR3 contains 16 residues. Deletions cut 3 bases from V and 0 bases from J, with 9 bases between. CDR3 amino acids: CASSFSVTSGANVLTS. CDR3 coding DNA: TGTGCCAGCAGCTTTAGCGTGACCTCTGGGGCCAACGTCCTGACTTCC.

With regard to this clonotype: Compared with germline, one end of the junction differs, possibly owing to a read error. The chain couples TRBV7-2 to TRBJ2-7, with TRBD2 matching over 8 bases. The germline CDR1 and CDR2 sequences are SGHTA and FQGNSA. The CDR3 extends over 17 amino acids. In DNA form, the CDR3 reads TGTGCCAACAGCTTAGCGCTAATCGGGGGGGACTCCTACGAGCAGTACTTC. Protein: CANSLALIGGDSYEQYF.

V usage is TRBV7-9 and J usage is TRBJ1-1; D gene uncertain. Trimming removed 2 bases at V and 3 bases at J, with 16 bases between. The CDR3 has 16 residues. The germline V gene has CDR1 SEHNR and CDR2 FQNEAQ (reference sequence). The CDR3 region is CASSLPGSYGDTEAFF. DNA for the CDR3: TGTGCCAGCAGCTTACCGGGGTCCTATGGGGACACTGAAGCTTTCTTT. Complete variable domain (other parts from reference TRBV7-9 and TRBJ1-1): DTGVSQNPRHKITKRGQNVTFRCDPISEHNRLYWYRQTLGQGPEFLTYFQNEAQLEKSRLLSDRFSAERPKGSFSTLEIQRTEQGDSAMYLCASSLPGSYGDTEAFFGQGTRLTVV.

This chain uses TRBV20-1 with TRBJ2-7; D call uncertain. In germline, CDR1 is DFQATT, CDR2 SNEGSKA (reference sequence). Trimming removed 1 base from V and 8 bases from J, with 12 bases in between. This CDR3 contains 12 residues. CDR3 region: CSARVGNYKQYF. As DNA, the CDR3 is TGCAGTGCTAGAGTGGGGAATTACAAGCAGTACTTC.

The genes are TRBV2 and TRBJ1-1; a possible D gene is TRBD1 (5 bases). The ends were cut back, 4 bases at V and 2 bases at J, with 8 bases in the middle. The germline gives CDR1 SNHLY, CDR2 FYNNEI. This CDR3 has 13 residues. The CDR3 DNA follows: TGTGCCAGCAGTGCAGGGTTAAACACTGAAGCTTTCTTT. Translated, it gives CASSAGLNTEAFF.

This clonotype was counted many times. The chain has TRBV6-5 and TRBJ1-1, with D possibly being TRBD1 (6 bases). The CDR3 contains 17 residues. CDR1 and CDR2 (germline): MNHEY, SVGAGI. The V end was cut by 0 bases, the J end by 0 bases, with 14 bases between. The CDR3 loop reads CASSYSRVGGLNTEAFF. The CDR3 DNA reads TGTGCCAGCAGTTACTCGAGAGTTGGGGGCCTGAACACTGAAGCTTTCTTT.

This clonotype came up a few times. The V gene is TRBV18, the J gene TRBJ2-7; D remains ambiguous. The CDR3 has 14 amino acids. From germline, CDR1 is KGHSH and CDR2 LQKENI. V lost 4 bases, J lost 7 bases, and 17 bases lay in between. The CDR3 nucleotides are TGTGCCAGCTCACTCTCGAGCGCCCTGGGGGAGCAGTACTTC. The encoded protein is CASSLSSALGEQYF.

V gene TRBV6-4 combines with J gene TRBJ2-2; the D is unclear. The V gene's germline CDR1 is MRHNA and CDR2 SNTAGT. The CDR3 extends over 15 amino acids. V was trimmed by 2 bases and J by 1 base, leaving 8 bases between them. The CDR3 sequence: CASSDREGNTGELFF. The CDR3 region has the DNA TGTGCCAGCAGTGACCGCGAAGGGAACACCGGGGAGCTGTTTTTT.

This clonotype has just a few counts. This chain uses TRBV15 with TRBJ2-7; 7 nucleotides align to TRBD1. Germline assignment: CDR1 LNHNV and CDR2 YYDKDF (reference sequence). V lost 5 bases, J lost 3 bases, and 16 bases stayed unmatched. The CDR3 totals 17 residues. This CDR3 reads CATSDNIGTAANYEQYF. CDR3 in DNA: TGTGCCACCAGCGACAACATCGGGACAGCCGCTAACTACGAGCAGTACTTC.

The chain links TRBV5-4 to TRBJ2-5; D may correspond to TRBD1 or TRBD2 (5 bases each). Germline V CDR1 and CDR2: SGHNT, YYREEE (reference sequence). The CDR3 extends over 12 amino acids. V was cut by 6 bases and J by 5 bases, with 11 bases left in between. The CDR3 loop reads CASTGPGETQYF. Here the CDR3 DNA reads TGTGCCAGCACGGGACCTGGGGAGACCCAGTACTTC.

The chain is built from TRBV11-2 and TRBJ2-7; the D gene could be TRBD1 or TRBD2 (5 bases each). Trimming took 4 bases from V and 4 from J, leaving 14 bases between them. The CDR3 is made up of 14 amino acids. Germline CDR1 SGHAT, CDR2 FQNNGV. CDR3 region: CASSYTQGRYEQYF. CDR3 in DNA: TGTGCCAGCAGCTACACCCAGGGACGATACGAGCAGTACTTC.

In its sample, this clonotype was seen a few times. The chain has TRBV15 and TRBJ2-2, with D unresolved. The CDR3 sequence is 13 residues long. The germline gives CDR1 LNHNV, CDR2 YYDKDF (reference sequence). V lost 6 bases, J lost 7 bases, and 12 bases lay in between. The CDR3: CATRTDYGGELFF. CDR3 coding DNA: TGTGCCACCAGGACGGATTATGGCGGGGAGCTGTTTTTT.

A few counts support this clonotype. The rearrangement links TRBV20-1 to TRBJ2-1; 9 positions agree with TRBD2. Unmatched junction bases numbered 9, after V lost 2 bases and J lost 7 bases. Germline CDR1 DFQATT, CDR2 SNEGSKA (reference sequence). The CDR3 extends over 15 amino acids. DNA of the CDR3: TGCAGTGCTAGACGGGCAGCGGGAGGTGGTAATGAGCAGTTCTTC. It translates to CSARRAAGGGNEQFF.

This clonotype occurred many times. The V and J genes are TRBV7-2 and TRBJ2-3; no reliable D call. This CDR3 spans 15 amino acids. The V end was cut by 5 bases, the J end by 1 base, with 13 bases between. Germline V gene sequence: CDR1 SGHTA, CDR2 FQGNSA. Here the CDR3 reads CASSLQLRRTDTQYF. CDR3 nucleotide sequence: TGTGCCAGCAGCCTGCAACTTCGGCGCACAGATACGCAGTATTTT.

This clonotype was seen a handful of times. J is TRBJ1-1 and V is TRBV20-1; TRBD1 is a possible D gene (6 bases). Trimming took off 0 bases at V and 0 bases at J, with 14 bases between the two ends. This CDR3 comprises 16 residues. Germline-derived CDR1 and CDR2 are DFQATT and SNEGSKA (reference sequence). CDR3: CSARDLRGGMNTEAFF. The CDR3 DNA reads TGCAGTGCTAGAGATTTGAGGGGGGGAATGAACACTGAAGCTTTCTTT.

The V gene is TRBV20-1, the J gene TRBJ1-3; tentative D call: TRBD1 (5 bases). Per the germline V gene, CDR1 is DFQATT and CDR2 is SNEGSKA (reference sequence). V lost 1 base to trimming and J lost 0 bases, with 10 bases between them. The CDR3 covers 15 residues. CDR3 in amino acids: CSARGAGSSGNTIYF. CDR3 nucleotide sequence: TGCAGTGCTAGAGGGGCAGGGAGCTCTGGAAACACCATATATTTT.

This clonotype was seen more than once but under ten times. The V and J genes are TRBV19 and TRBJ1-5, with a possible D match to TRBD1 (6 bases). Trimming took off 10 bases at V and 6 bases at J, with 13 bases between the two ends. This CDR3 is 12 amino acids long. CDR1 is LNHDA and CDR2 is SQIVND in the germline V gene (reference sequence). This CDR3 reads CATRKGGQPQHF. DNA for the CDR3: TGTGCCACCAGAAAAGGGGGTCAGCCCCAGCATTTT.

This clonotype was detected once. V and J are TRBV5-1 and TRBJ2-3; D remains unclear. This CDR3 contains 14 residues. The germline V gene has CDR1 SGHRS and CDR2 YFSETQ. With 3 bases removed from V and 3 bases from J, the gap between germline ends came to 11 bases. The CDR3 region has the DNA TGCGCCAGCAGCTCGATAGTAGGGACAGATACGCAGTATTTT. Translating gives CASSSIVGTDTQYF.

The chain employs TRBV2 and TRBJ2-7; D gene ambiguous. Per germline, CDR1 SNHLY and CDR2 FYNNEI. V was cut by 0 bases and J by 7 bases, with 4 bases left in between. CDR3 size: 11 residues. CDR3 DNA: TGTGCCAGCAGTGAAGCGCGGGAGCAGTACTTC. This sequence encodes CASSEAREQYF.

The rearrangement uses TRBV20-1 and TRBJ2-1; 7 bases are shared with TRBD2. J gave up 5 bases and V 2 bases, and 9 bases lay outside the gene matches. From germline, CDR1 is DFQATT and CDR2 SNEGSKA (reference sequence). CDR3 size: 15 residues. The CDR3 here is CSARPVLANNNEQFF. The CDR3 bases are TGCAGTGCTAGACCCGTACTAGCGAACAACAATGAGCAGTTCTTC.

The gene calls are TRBV11-2 and TRBJ2-6, with D possibly called TRBD1 or TRBD2 (5 bases each). In germline, CDR1 is SGHAT, CDR2 FQNNGV. The CDR3 is 16 amino acids. V was cut by 1 base and J by 2 bases, with 9 bases left in between. CDR3 region: CASSLVLGAGANVLTF. The CDR3 DNA reads TGTGCCAGCAGCTTAGTACTGGGGGCTGGGGCCAACGTCCTGACTTTC.

The chain couples TRBV11-2 to TRBJ1-4; D not certain. Per germline, CDR1 SGHAT and CDR2 FQNNGV. The CDR3 consists of 17 residues. The germline V and J ends were trimmed by 1 base and 7 bases, with 19 bases remaining between them. In nucleotides, the CDR3 is TGTGCCAGCAGCTTAGGACACAATTCGGGTATTAGTGAAAAACTGTTTTTT. Translating it yields CASSLGHNSGISEKLFF. Looking up the rest from reference TRBV11-2 and TRBJ1-4 gives the full variable domain: EAGVAQSPRYKIIEKRQSVAFWCNPISGHATLYWYQQILGQGPKLLIQFQNNGVVDDSQLPKDRFSAERLKGVDSTLKIQPAKLEDSAVYLCASSLGHNSGISEKLFFGSGTQLSVL.

Regarding this clonotype: One end of the junction is discordant with germline, which a read error may explain. This chain connects TRBV3-1 to TRBJ2-7, with 8 bases lining up with TRBD1. CDR3 length: 14 amino acids. Germline CDR1 and CDR2: LGHDT and YNNKEL (reference sequence). CDR3 DNA sequence: TGTGCCAGCAGCCTCGGACAGGGCCTCTACAAGCAGTACTTC. Translating it yields CASSLGQGLYKQYF.

This clonotype has only one observation. This chain connects TRBV30 to TRBJ1-1, with a weak D call TRBD1 (6 bases). Germline V gene data show CDR1 as GTSNPN and CDR2 as SVGIG (reference sequence). With 5 bases removed from V and 5 bases from J, the gap between germline ends came to 15 bases. This CDR3 is built from 13 residues. The CDR3 DNA is TGTGCCTGGTGGGTAGGGGGTTTTACTGAAGCTTTCTTT. This sequence encodes CAWWVGGFTEAFF.

This clonotype showed up many times. The chain carries TRBV15 and TRBJ1-5; D may be TRBD1 (5 bases). CDR1 LNHNV and CDR2 YYDKDF come from the germline V gene (reference sequence). This CDR3 contains 14 residues. Deletions cut 2 bases from V and 9 bases from J, with 14 bases between. The CDR3 loop reads CATSRPGLQGPQHF. Here the CDR3 DNA reads TGTGCCACCAGCAGACCCGGACTCCAGGGGCCCCAGCATTTT.

The chain has TRBV11-2 and TRBJ2-3; weak D call: TRBD1 (6 bases). With 10 bases removed from V and 5 bases from J, the gap between germline ends came to 19 bases. This CDR3 is built from 14 residues. Germline assignment: CDR1 SGHAT and CDR2 FQNNGV. This CDR3 is CATSQPGVGDTQYF. For the CDR3, the DNA is TGTGCCACATCCCAGCCAGGGGTGGGAGATACGCAGTATTTT.

This clonotype has just a few counts. V and J are TRBV4-2 and TRBJ2-2; D gene ambiguous. V gave up 4 bases and J gave up 8 bases, with 8 bases separating them. The germline V gene encodes CDR1 LGHNA and CDR2 YNFKEQ. CDR3 size: 12 residues. The CDR3 loop reads CASSPVLGELFF. CDR3 nucleotides: TGTGCCAGCAGCCCCGTCTTGGGGGAGCTGTTTTTT.

DNA of the CDR3: TGTGCCAGCAGCCCCTCTGGGGCGGAGACCCAGTACTTC. Its protein is CASSPSGAETQYF. The chain couples TRBV7-3 to TRBJ2-5; a possible D gene is TRBD1 (5 bases). Germline V gives CDR1 SGHTA, CDR2 FQGTGA. The CDR3 extends over 13 amino acids. V was cut by 5 bases and J by 5 bases, with 12 bases left in between.

Details on this clonotype: This CDR3 is missing its conserved last phenylalanine or tryptophan, likely due to a read error. The chain joins TRBV6-6 to TRBJ1-1; 8 bases are shared with TRBD1. J lost 0 bases, V lost 6 bases, and 3 bases had no gene match. From germline, CDR1 is MNHNY and CDR2 SVGAGI (reference sequence). CDR3 length equals 14 residues. CDR3 bases: TGTGCCAGCAGGAGACAGGGGATGAACACTGAAGCTTTCCTT. It specifies CASRRQGMNTEAFL.

CDR3 sequence reads: CASSPPPLIYNEQFF. DNA for the CDR3: TGTGCCAGCAGCCCCCCCCCCTTGATCTACAATGAGCAGTTCTTC. This rearrangement joins TRBV27 to TRBJ2-1; D unclear. CDR3 size: 15 residues. The germline V gene has CDR1 MNHEY and CDR2 SMNVEV (reference sequence). The V gene lost 6 bases and the J gene lost 3 bases, with 15 bases spanning the gap.

The J gene is TRBJ2-5, the V gene TRBV30, with a possible D match to TRBD2 (6 bases). The CDR3 contains 15 residues. The germline gives CDR1 GTSNPN, CDR2 SVGIG (reference sequence). V was cut by 1 base and J by 6 bases, with 18 bases left in between. This CDR3 reads CAWSEGSGRLQTQYF. CDR3 bases: TGTGCCTGGAGTGAGGGATCTGGGAGGTTGCAGACCCAGTACTTC.